The clone carrying this T cell receptor beta chain came up once. Sequencing used immunoSEQ multiplex PCR; TCRdb keeps in-frame clones, though not all of them. The table shows more than 11,000 clones, with approximately 81% occurring only once. This entry comes from a study of T cell repertoires in ileal Crohn's disease. Looked up from germline, CDR1 is LGHNA and CDR2 is YSLEER. V was pared by 4 bases and J by 7 bases, with 10 bases between. The CDR3 totals 12 residues. The gene calls are TRBV4-3 and TRBJ1-1, with D perhaps matching TRBD1 (6 bases). Sequenced input: ileal tissue. This TCR was recovered from an adult with Crohn's disease. CDR3 amino acids: CASSRVQGEAFF. CDR3 nucleotides: TGCGCCAGCAGCCGAGTACAGGGTGAAGCTTTCTTT.